This passage covers 29 T cell receptor beta chains from one sample sequenced in a study of shared clonotypes between healthy human individuals. The repertoire was sequenced with immunoSEQ multiplex PCR; TCRdb's copy has only in-frame clones and lacks some. The sample comprises 2 million to 2.5 million clones, 85% to 95% of which are singletons, and approximately 0.4% rests with the top ten. Sequenced input: naive CD4+ T cells from PBMCs. Subset meaning: CD45RA+ positively selected. The receptors originated from a young man in good health. Some clones in this sample may be carry-over from other donors' samples.

The CDR3 DNA follows: TGTGCCAGCAGCCGGCTTGAAGCTTTCTTT. It is translated as CASSRLEAFF. The rearrangement joins TRBV7-9 to TRBJ1-1; D remains ambiguous. The CDR3 totals 10 residues. CDR1 SEHNR and CDR2 FQNEAQ come from the germline V gene (reference sequence). V lost 5 bases to trimming and J lost 7 bases, with 5 bases between them.

The chain recombines TRBV28 with TRBJ2-5; TRBD2 matches at 14 bases. Trimming removed 6 bases from V and 11 bases from J; junction bases left unmatched: 14. This CDR3 comprises 16 residues. Germline V gives CDR1 MDHEN, CDR2 SYDVKM. This CDR3 is CASSPGLAGDSGEQYF. The CDR3 bases are TGTGCCAGCAGCCCGGGACTAGCGGGGGACTCAGGGGAGCAGTACTTC. Drawing the rest from reference TRBV28 and TRBJ2-5, the complete variable domain is DVKVTQSSRYLVKRTGEKVFLECVQDMDHENMFWYRQDPGLGLRLIYFSYDVKMKEKGDIPEGYSVSREKKERFSLILESASTNQTSMYLCASSPGLAGDSGEQYFGPGTRLLVL.

The V call is TRBV2, the J call TRBJ2-1; TRBD2 matches 8 bases. Germline V gene sequence: CDR1 SNHLY, CDR2 FYNNEI. Germline trimming cut 3 bases from V and 7 bases from J; bases unmatched to any gene: 8. CDR3 length: 15 amino acids. This CDR3 reads CASSEREVVRNEQFF. Here the CDR3 DNA reads TGTGCCAGCAGTGAGCGGGAGGTAGTTCGGAATGAGCAGTTCTTC.

The V call is TRBV7-8, the J call TRBJ2-7, with a weak D call TRBD2 (6 bases). Germline V CDR1 and CDR2: SGHVS, FQNEAQ. V was pared by 0 bases and J by 2 bases, with 14 bases between. The CDR3 runs 16 residues. This chain's CDR3 is CASSLAGRGATYEQYF. The CDR3 DNA reads TGTGCCAGCAGCTTAGCGGGGCGGGGAGCTACCTACGAGCAGTACTTC.

The chain employs TRBV7-2 and TRBJ1-5, with a possible D match to TRBD1 (5 bases). Trimming shortened V by 2 bases and J by 9 bases, and 8 bases separated the two germline ends. The germline gives CDR1 SGHTA, CDR2 FQGNSA. The CDR3 has 12 amino acids. The chain's CDR3 is CASSLPGGPQHF. The CDR3 region has the DNA TGTGCCAGCAGCTTACCCGGGGGGCCCCAGCATTTT.

Of note for this clone: Other DNA sequences from this sample encode an identical CDR3 as well. The V gene is TRBV9, the J gene TRBJ2-3; possibly TRBD1 for D (5 bases). CDR3 size: 13 residues. V shed 2 bases and J shed 2 bases, with 6 bases lying between them. Germline-derived CDR1 and CDR2 are SGDLS and YYNGEE. The CDR3 region has the DNA TGTGCCAGCAGCGTGGGGCTCACAGATACGCAGTATTTT. This sequence encodes CASSVGLTDTQYF.

This chain connects TRBV7-2 to TRBJ2-3; D is perhaps TRBD2 (6 bases). The germline gives CDR1 SGHTA, CDR2 FQGNSA. This CDR3 has 17 amino acids. V shed 1 base and J shed 7 bases, with 21 bases lying between them. The CDR3 here is CASSLETLPGAGYTQYF. For the CDR3, the DNA is TGTGCCAGCAGCTTAGAAACCTTGCCGGGAGCTGGATATACGCAGTATTTT.

The genes are TRBV11-2 and TRBJ1-6; 7 positions match TRBD1. The CDR3 has 15 amino acids. The germline gives CDR1 SGHAT, CDR2 FQNNGV. The J segment lost 7 bases and the V segment lost 7 bases, leaving 10 bases of the junction unmatched. The CDR3 is CASTTTGTVNSPLHF. The CDR3 nucleotides are TGTGCCAGCACTACAACCGGGACAGTAAATTCACCCCTCCACTTT.

The CDR3 DNA is TGTGCCAGCAGCTTGGAGGCGGGGTACGCCTACGAGCAGTACTTC. Translation gives CASSLEAGYAYEQYF. V gene TRBV5-4 combines with J gene TRBJ2-7; TRBD2 is a possible D gene (6 bases). The V end was cut by 0 bases, the J end by 2 bases, with 12 bases between. The CDR3 runs to 15 residues. From germline, CDR1 is SGHNT and CDR2 YYREEE (reference sequence).

V gene TRBV14 combines with J gene TRBJ2-1, with 8 positions matching TRBD2. Germline V gene lookup returns CDR1 SGHDN and CDR2 FVKESK. The CDR3 extends over 16 amino acids. Trimming cost V 2 bases and J 5 bases; bases outside gene matches: 8. CDR3: CASSQPAGVTNNEQFF. As DNA, the CDR3 is TGTGCCAGCAGCCAACCAGCGGGAGTAACCAACAATGAGCAGTTCTTC. The full variable domain, with the rest looked up from reference TRBV14 and TRBJ2-1, is EAGVTQFPSHSVIEKGQTVTLRCDPISGHDNLYWYRRVMGKEIKFLLHFVKESKQDESGMPNNRFLAERTGGTYSTLKVQPAELEDSGVYFCASSQPAGVTNNEQFFGPGTRLTVL.

This clone was detected once. The V call is TRBV6-5, the J call TRBJ2-3; 7 nucleotides line up with TRBD2. Germline-derived CDR1 and CDR2 are MNHEY and SVGAGI. There are 15 residues in the CDR3. The trim removed 7 bases at V and 3 bases at J, leaving 10 bases unmatched. CDR3 sequence reads: CASKQGGRGTDTQYF. In DNA, the CDR3 is TGTGCCAGCAAGCAGGGCGGGAGAGGGACAGATACGCAGTATTTT.

The rearrangement joins TRBV7-9 to TRBJ2-7, with 9 bases identical to TRBD2. The germline CDR1 and CDR2 sequences are SEHNR and FQNEAQ (reference sequence). The CDR3 sequence is 14 residues long. Unmatched junction bases numbered 3, after V lost 3 bases and J lost 3 bases. CDR3 nucleotides: TGTGCCAGCAGCTTTATAGCGGGGGACTACGAGCAGTACTTC. Translating gives CASSFIAGDYEQYF.

This chain connects TRBV5-1 to TRBJ2-7; 7 bases are a match to TRBD1. The trim removed 4 bases at V and 0 bases at J, leaving 4 bases unmatched. CDR1 and CDR2 from the germline V gene are SGHRS and YFSETQ. This CDR3 comprises 14 residues. The CDR3 sequence: CASSMTGSSYEQYF. The CDR3 DNA sequence: TGCGCCAGCAGCATGACAGGGAGCTCCTACGAGCAGTACTTC.

The V and J genes are TRBV6-5 and TRBJ2-2; D is uncertain. CDR1 is MNHEY and CDR2 is SVGAGI in the germline V gene. V shed 7 bases and J shed 6 bases, with 9 bases lying between them. CDR3 size: 12 residues. The CDR3, as DNA: TGTGCCAGCACTTCCTGGGCCGGGGAGCTGTTTTTT. It translates to CASTSWAGELFF.

V usage is TRBV5-1 and J usage is TRBJ2-1; no reliable D call. The CDR3 is made up of 17 amino acids. The germline CDR1 and CDR2 sequences are SGHRS and YFSETQ. V lost 0 bases and J 4 bases, leaving 17 bases between the germline ends. The CDR3 reads CASSLVIGEPLYNEQFF. Here the CDR3 DNA reads TGCGCCAGCAGCTTGGTTATCGGCGAACCTCTTTACAATGAGCAGTTCTTC. Based on the CDR3 plus reference TRBV5-1 and TRBJ2-1, the full variable domain is KAGVTQTPRYLIKTRGQQVTLSCSPISGHRSVSWYQQTPGQGLQFLFEYFSETQRNKGNFPGRFSGRQFSNSRSEMNVSTLELGDSALYLCASSLVIGEPLYNEQFFGPGTRLTVL.

This chain uses TRBV28 with TRBJ2-5, with 8 bases matching TRBD2. The CDR3 totals 15 residues. V shed 6 bases and J 1 base; nucleotides not matched to a gene: 7. Germline CDR1 reads MDHEN; CDR2 reads SYDVKM. This chain's CDR3 is CASSISGTSQETQYF. DNA for the CDR3: TGTGCCAGCAGCATATCCGGGACTAGCCAAGAGACCCAGTACTTC.

The genes are TRBV6-5 and TRBJ1-1; perhaps TRBD1 as D (5 bases). V shed 7 bases and J shed 4 bases, with 16 bases lying between them. Germline V gene data show CDR1 as MNHEY and CDR2 as SVGAGI. The CDR3 sequence is 14 residues long. The CDR3 is CASTKQIQGTEAFF. CDR3 coding DNA: TGTGCCAGCACCAAGCAAATTCAGGGCACTGAAGCTTTCTTT.

This chain uses TRBV4-3 with TRBJ1-4; D call uncertain. Germline V gene data show CDR1 as LGHNA and CDR2 as YSLEER. The V and J ends lost 3 bases and 0 bases respectively, with 11 bases between them. The CDR3 sequence is 16 residues long. The chain's CDR3 is CASSQAGITTNEKLFF. The CDR3 DNA follows: TGCGCCAGCAGCCAGGCCGGAATAACAACTAATGAAAAACTGTTTTTT.

The chain employs TRBV13 and TRBJ1-2; D not certain. Looked up from germline, CDR1 is PRHDT and CDR2 is FYEKMQ (reference sequence). V shed 2 bases and J shed 4 bases, with 8 bases lying between them. This CDR3 contains 13 residues. The CDR3 is CASSLKGFYGYTF. CDR3 DNA sequence: TGTGCCAGCAGCTTAAAGGGTTTCTATGGCTACACCTTC.

The J gene is TRBJ1-4, the V gene TRBV10-3, with 7 bases fitting TRBD1. CDR3 length: 14 residues. Per germline, CDR1 ENHRY and CDR2 SYGVKD. V lost 10 bases to trimming and J lost 4 bases; unmatched junction nucleotides: 9. CDR3 bases: TGTGCCAGCAGCCCGACAGGGTTTAATGAAAAACTGTTTTTT. Translation gives CASSPTGFNEKLFF.

CDR3: CASSDGMGSPLHF. In DNA, the CDR3 is TGTGCCAGCAGCGACGGAATGGGCTCACCCCTCCACTTT. The chain uses TRBV7-9 and TRBJ1-6; D is uncertain. The germline V gene has CDR1 SEHNR and CDR2 FQNEAQ (reference sequence). V lost 5 bases, J lost 10 bases, and 12 bases lay in between. There are 13 residues in the CDR3.

The gene calls are TRBV18 and TRBJ1-5; tentatively, D is TRBD1 (6 bases). This CDR3 region has 15 residues. The V gene lost 4 bases and the J gene lost 4 bases, with 14 bases spanning the gap. The germline CDR1 and CDR2 sequences are KGHSH and LQKENI. Here the CDR3 reads CASSQGRTDNQPQHF. CDR3 sequence (DNA): TGTGCCAGCTCACAAGGGAGGACAGATAATCAGCCCCAGCATTTT.

Of note for this clone: The same CDR3 is also encoded by other DNA sequences in this sample. The rearrangement uses TRBV5-1 and TRBJ2-1; a possible D gene is TRBD1 (6 bases). Trimming pared 4 bases from V and 0 bases from J, leaving 11 bases between. This CDR3 has 15 residues. The germline CDR1 and CDR2 sequences are SGHRS and YFSETQ. DNA of the CDR3: TGCGCCAGCAGCCCCGGACAGACCTCCTACAATGAGCAGTTCTTC. Translating it yields CASSPGQTSYNEQFF.

The rearrangement uses TRBV28 and TRBJ1-2; 7 bases agree with TRBD1. V was pared by 5 bases and J by 5 bases, with 5 bases of the junction left unmatched. Per germline, CDR1 MDHEN and CDR2 SYDVKM. This CDR3 contains 13 residues. CDR3 sequence: CASSPPGQYGYTF. CDR3 DNA sequence: TGTGCCAGCAGTCCACCGGGACAGTATGGCTACACCTTC.

The chain employs TRBV7-2 and TRBJ1-2; D gene ambiguous. Germline lookup yields CDR1 SGHTA and CDR2 FQGNSA. V dropped 5 bases and J dropped 6 bases, with 13 bases sitting between them. CDR3 size: 13 residues. This CDR3 is CASSPGLINGYTF. CDR3 coding DNA: TGTGCCAGCAGCCCTGGGTTGATTAATGGCTACACCTTC.

The chain carries TRBV7-9 and TRBJ1-4; tentative D call: TRBD1 (6 bases). Trimming left V 7 bases short and J 4 bases short, with 13 bases between. Germline values: CDR1 SEHNR, CDR2 FQNEAQ (reference sequence). The CDR3 is 14 residues long. This CDR3 is CASTRTAINEKLFF. The CDR3 nucleotides read TGTGCCAGCACCCGGACAGCCATTAATGAAAAACTGTTTTTT.

The J gene is TRBJ2-7, the V gene TRBV18; D possibly corresponds to TRBD2 (5 bases). The CDR3 has 15 residues. V was clipped by 4 bases and J by 2 bases, with 15 bases between them. CDR1 and CDR2 from the germline V gene are KGHSH and LQKENI. CDR3 amino acids: CASSLERTLTYEQYF. CDR3 coding DNA: TGTGCCAGCTCACTTGAAAGGACTTTAACCTACGAGCAGTACTTC.

This chain connects TRBV4-3 to TRBJ1-2; a weak D match, TRBD1 (5 bases). The V gene lost 1 base and the J gene lost 4 bases, with 10 bases spanning the gap. The V gene's germline CDR1 is LGHNA and CDR2 YSLEER. The CDR3 runs 14 residues. The CDR3 nucleotides are TGCGCCAGCAGCCAAGCCGGGACGGGCTATGGCTACACCTTC. It translates to CASSQAGTGYGYTF.

The V call is TRBV19, the J call TRBJ2-3; D is undetermined. The CDR3 runs to 14 residues. V dropped 4 bases and J dropped 0 bases, with 8 bases sitting between them. Germline V gene lookup returns CDR1 LNHDA and CDR2 SQIVND (reference sequence). The CDR3 sequence is CASSRQTSTDTQYF. DNA for the CDR3: TGTGCCAGTAGTAGACAAACTAGCACAGATACGCAGTATTTT.